This is a list of T cell receptor beta chains from one sample in a study of cytomegalovirus exposure and HLA in healthy donors. TCRdb's table, derived via immunoSEQ multiplex PCR, lists solely in-frame clones and lacks some. The sample has around 100,000 clones, 50% to 75% seen once; the top ten hold about 3.9%. The sample taken for sequencing was PBMCs. These receptors all stem from a young man in good health and CMV-seronegative. CDR3s include the opening cysteine and the closing phenylalanine or tryptophan. The order of the fields is V gene, J gene, D gene, clone size, CDR3 protein, CDR3 DNA. A D gene is named only where the DNA matches it firmly. Clone size, where shown, is once, few, many, or a class for clones that have expanded.

v_call: TRBV30
j_call: TRBJ1-4
d_call: TRBD1
clone_size: .
cdr3_aa: CAWSKPGQKARIQLFF
cdr3_nt: TGTGCCTGGAGTAAACCGGGACAGAAAGCCAGGATTCAACTGTTTTTT

v_call: TRBV7-2
j_call: TRBJ1-2
d_call: .
clone_size: .
cdr3_aa: CASSLGGGGGYGYTF
cdr3_nt: TGTGCCAGCAGCTTGGGGGGAGGTGGGGGCTATGGCTACACCTTC

v_call: TRBV5-1
j_call: TRBJ2-1
d_call: TRBD1
clone_size: .
cdr3_aa: CASSSTGVRFF
cdr3_nt: TGCGCCAGCAGCAGCACAGGGGTTCGGTTCTTC

v_call: TRBV6-6
j_call: TRBJ2-6
d_call: .
clone_size: .
cdr3_aa: CASSYSTGSGANVLTF
cdr3_nt: TGTGCCAGCAGTTACTCGACAGGCTCGGGGGCCAACGTCCTGACTTTC

v_call: TRBV29-1
j_call: TRBJ2-1
d_call: .
clone_size: .
cdr3_aa: CSVPYRYSYNEQFF
cdr3_nt: TGCAGCGTTCCATACAGATACTCCTACAATGAGCAGTTCTTC

v_call: TRBV28
j_call: TRBJ1-2
d_call: TRBD1
clone_size: .
cdr3_aa: CASSSRGRSYGYTF
cdr3_nt: TGTGCCAGCAGTTCAAGGGGGCGCAGCTATGGCTACACCTTC

v_call: TRBV18
j_call: TRBJ2-7
d_call: TRBD1
clone_size: .
cdr3_aa: CASSERTGGGEQYF
cdr3_nt: TGTGCCAGCTCAGAACGGACAGGGGGTGGCGAGCAGTACTTC

v_call: TRBV7-2
j_call: TRBJ2-1
d_call: TRBD2
clone_size: .
cdr3_aa: CASSRTRVFIDEQFF
cdr3_nt: TGTGCCAGCAGCCGGACTAGGGTGTTTATCGATGAGCAGTTCTTC

v_call: TRBV27
j_call: TRBJ1-1
d_call: .
clone_size: .
cdr3_aa: CASSWGGNTEAFF
cdr3_nt: TGTGCCAGCAGTTGGGGGGGAAATACTGAAGCTTTCTTT

v_call: TRBV10-1
j_call: TRBJ1-4
d_call: .
clone_size: .
cdr3_aa: CASSAVRRTTNEKLFF
cdr3_nt: TGCGCCAGCAGTGCAGTCAGAAGAACAACTAATGAAAAACTGTTTTTT

v_call: TRBV12-5
j_call: TRBJ1-2
d_call: .
clone_size: .
cdr3_aa: CASGLVQQGYGYTF
cdr3_nt: TGTGCTAGTGGTTTGGTACAACAGGGATATGGCTACACCTTC

v_call: TRBV5-1
j_call: TRBJ2-4
d_call: TRBD1
clone_size: .
cdr3_aa: CASSLEPGQGAWWSAKNIQYF
cdr3_nt: TGCGCCAGCAGCTTGGAGCCGGGACAGGGGGCGTGGTGGTCGGCCAAAAACATTCAGTACTTC

v_call: TRBV5-1
j_call: TRBJ2-5
d_call: TRBD2
clone_size: once
cdr3_aa: CASSSYLAGVEAQYF
cdr3_nt: TGCGCCAGCAGCAGCTACCTAGCGGGAGTTGAGGCCCAGTACTTC

v_call: TRBV18
j_call: TRBJ2-5
d_call: .
clone_size: .
cdr3_aa: CASSHGQETQYF
cdr3_nt: TGTGCCAGCTCCCACGGGCAAGAGACCCAGTACTTC

v_call: TRBV7-9
j_call: TRBJ2-7
d_call: TRBD1
clone_size: .
cdr3_aa: CASSSRDRLGEQYF
cdr3_nt: TGTGCCAGCAGCTCCCGGGACAGGCTCGGCGAGCAGTACTTC

v_call: TRBV4-1
j_call: TRBJ2-5
d_call: .
clone_size: .
cdr3_aa: CASSQDGIREQETQYF
cdr3_nt: TGCGCCAGCAGCCAAGATGGGATACGGGAGCAGGAGACCCAGTACTTC

v_call: TRBV11-1
j_call: TRBJ2-1
d_call: TRBD2
clone_size: .
cdr3_aa: CASSARAGGSHEQFF
cdr3_nt: TGTGCCAGCAGCGCCCGAGCGGGGGGGTCGCATGAGCAGTTCTTC

v_call: TRBV28
j_call: TRBJ1-2
d_call: .
clone_size: few
cdr3_aa: CASSLGSVAWGYTF
cdr3_nt: TGTGCCAGCAGTTTAGGCAGCGTTGCGTGGGGCTACACCTTC

v_call: TRBV7-8
j_call: TRBJ2-7
d_call: TRBD1
clone_size: .
cdr3_aa: CASSLGTASYEQYF
cdr3_nt: TGTGCCAGCAGCTTGGGGACAGCCTCCTACGAGCAGTACTTC

v_call: TRBV11-2
j_call: TRBJ2-3
d_call: TRBD2
clone_size: .
cdr3_aa: CASSTPGLSTDTQYF
cdr3_nt: TGTGCCAGCAGCACCCCGGGACTAAGCACAGATACGCAGTATTTT

v_call: TRBV10-2
j_call: TRBJ1-1
d_call: .
clone_size: .
cdr3_aa: CASSGYRNTEAFF
cdr3_nt: TGCGCCAGCAGTGGCTATAGGAACACTGAAGCTTTCTTT

v_call: TRBV11-2
j_call: TRBJ1-5
d_call: .
clone_size: few
cdr3_aa: CASSSDRSGYSNQPQHF
cdr3_nt: TGTGCCAGCAGCTCGGACAGATCGGGGTATAGCAATCAGCCCCAGCATTTT

v_call: TRBV6-5
j_call: TRBJ2-3
d_call: .
clone_size: few
cdr3_aa: CASSARFQADTQYF
cdr3_nt: TGTGCCAGCAGTGCGAGATTCCAAGCGGATACGCAGTATTTT

v_call: TRBV27
j_call: TRBJ1-2
d_call: .
clone_size: .
cdr3_aa: CASSLCGQTNYGYTF
cdr3_nt: TGTGCCAGCAGTTTATGCGGACAGACTAACTATGGCTACACCTTC

v_call: TRBV4-1
j_call: TRBJ1-2
d_call: TRBD1
clone_size: once
cdr3_aa: CASSQDFDRGRTLYGYTF
cdr3_nt: TGCGCCAGCAGCCAAGATTTCGACAGGGGGAGAACCCTCTATGGCTACACCTTC

v_call: TRBV29-1
j_call: TRBJ1-1
d_call: .
clone_size: .
cdr3_aa: CSVGVAEAFF
cdr3_nt: TGCAGCGTAGGGGTAGCTGAAGCTTTCTTT

v_call: TRBV7-8
j_call: TRBJ1-1
d_call: .
clone_size: .
cdr3_aa: CASSLTTGVEFTEAFF
cdr3_nt: TGTGCCAGCAGCTTAACAACGGGGGTGGAGTTCACTGAAGCTTTCTTT

v_call: TRBV10-1
j_call: TRBJ2-7
d_call: .
clone_size: .
cdr3_aa: CASSDYSYEQYF
cdr3_nt: TGCGCCAGCAGTGATTACTCCTACGAGCAGTACTTC

v_call: TRBV10-3
j_call: TRBJ2-7
d_call: .
clone_size: .
cdr3_aa: CAISEVRGKAYEQYF
cdr3_nt: TGTGCCATCAGTGAAGTCAGGGGAAAGGCCTACGAGCAGTACTTC

v_call: TRBV6-5
j_call: TRBJ1-2
d_call: .
clone_size: .
cdr3_aa: CASSWLGAYGYTF
cdr3_nt: TGTGCCAGCAGTTGGTTAGGGGCCTATGGCTACACCTTC

v_call: TRBV10-3
j_call: TRBJ2-2
d_call: .
clone_size: .
cdr3_aa: CAISARDFTGELFF
cdr3_nt: TGTGCCATCAGCGCCAGGGACTTCACCGGGGAGCTGTTTTTT

v_call: TRBV6-1
j_call: TRBJ1-5
d_call: .
clone_size: .
cdr3_aa: CASSEAGGPNQPQHF
cdr3_nt: TGTGCCAGCAGTGAAGCGGGAGGGCCTAATCAGCCCCAGCATTTT

v_call: TRBV2
j_call: TRBJ2-7
d_call: TRBD1
clone_size: .
cdr3_aa: CASHRKGQGVNEQYF
cdr3_nt: TGTGCCAGTCACAGGAAAGGGCAGGGGGTAAACGAGCAGTACTTC

v_call: TRBV28
j_call: TRBJ1-4
d_call: TRBD1
clone_size: once
cdr3_aa: CASSATGGRDEKLFF
cdr3_nt: TGTGCCAGCAGTGCGACAGGGGGCAGAGATGAAAAACTGTTTTTT

v_call: TRBV28
j_call: TRBJ2-7
d_call: TRBD1
clone_size: few
cdr3_aa: CASSPTTGGASYEQYF
cdr3_nt: TGTGCCAGCAGTCCCACAACAGGGGGCGCCTCCTACGAGCAGTACTTC

v_call: TRBV5-5
j_call: TRBJ2-7
d_call: .
clone_size: .
cdr3_aa: CASSLVGEISYEQYF
cdr3_nt: TGTGCCAGCAGCTTGGTAGGGGAAATCTCTTACGAGCAGTACTTC

v_call: TRBV7-2
j_call: TRBJ1-5
d_call: TRBD1
clone_size: .
cdr3_aa: CASSAQGYNQPQHF
cdr3_nt: TGTGCCAGCAGCGCACAGGGGTACAATCAGCCCCAGCATTTT

v_call: TRBV6-4
j_call: TRBJ2-1
d_call: TRBD1
clone_size: .
cdr3_aa: CASSVIGGAGTGDLNEQFF
cdr3_nt: TGTGCCAGCAGTGTTATAGGAGGTGCCGGGACAGGGGATCTCAATGAGCAGTTCTTC

v_call: TRBV27
j_call: TRBJ2-5
d_call: TRBD1
clone_size: few
cdr3_aa: CASSGQGPRRETQYF
cdr3_nt: TGTGCCAGCAGCGGACAGGGACCTCGCAGAGAGACCCAGTACTTC

v_call: TRBV6-6
j_call: TRBJ1-5
d_call: .
clone_size: .
cdr3_aa: CASTTGWAQPQHF
cdr3_nt: TGTGCCAGCACAACAGGGTGGGCTCAGCCCCAGCATTTT